These 17 T cell receptor beta chains share one sample of origin, sequenced in a study of blood T cell repertoires in COVID-19. Produced via immunoSEQ multiplex PCR; TCRdb's table is partial and in-frame only. The sample lists 200,000 to 250,000 clones, roughly nine tenths occurring once. Sequencing was carried out using peripheral blood. The receptors stem from a woman in her forties or fifties with COVID-19, enrolled during active disease.

The J gene is TRBJ2-3, the V gene TRBV18; 9 bases map to TRBD2. The germline gives CDR1 KGHSH, CDR2 LQKENI. The CDR3 has 15 residues. Trimming removed 6 bases from V and 1 base from J; junction bases left unmatched: 5. DNA of the CDR3: TGTGCCAGCTCGCGCATAGCGGGGGGCACAGATACGCAGTATTTT. This translates into CASSRIAGGTDTQYF.

This sequence joins TRBV11-3 and TRBJ2-2, with 12 bases aligning to TRBD2. The length of the CDR3 is 17 residues. Germline V gives CDR1 SGHNT, CDR2 YENEEA. Trimming cost V 4 bases and J 0 bases; bases outside gene matches: 3. CDR3 residues: CASSSWTSGANTGELFF. As DNA, the CDR3 is TGTGCCAGCAGCTCCTGGACTAGCGGGGCGAACACCGGGGAGCTGTTTTTT.

This chain links TRBV5-6 with TRBJ1-3; 8 bases fit TRBD1. Germline CDR1 reads SGHDT; CDR2 reads YYEEEE. V lost 0 bases to trimming and J lost 0 bases; unmatched junction nucleotides: 5. The CDR3 consists of 17 residues. Here the CDR3 DNA reads TGTGCCAGCAGCTTGGAGGACAGGGTAACCTCTGGAAACACCATATATTTT. This translates into CASSLEDRVTSGNTIYF.

V and J are TRBV28 and TRBJ2-1, with 7 bases identical to TRBD2. Trimming cost V 2 bases and J 7 bases; bases outside gene matches: 5. Germline assignment: CDR1 MDHEN and CDR2 SYDVKM. CDR3 length: 14 amino acids. CDR3 amino acids: CASSLPQGGNEQFF. CDR3 nucleotides: TGTGCCAGCAGTTTACCCCAGGGAGGGAATGAGCAGTTCTTC.

The chain couples TRBV3-1 (or the pseudogene TRBV3-2) to TRBJ1-2, with D perhaps matching TRBD1 (6 bases). CDR1 and CDR2 (germline): LGHDT, YNNKEL (reference sequence). V shed 1 base and J shed 4 bases, with 13 bases lying between them. This CDR3 is built from 15 residues. This chain's CDR3 is CASSQALKQGYGYTF. CDR3 nucleotides: TGTGCCAGCAGCCAAGCTTTAAAACAGGGCTATGGCTACACCTTC.

This clone appeared once. V is TRBV18 and J is TRBJ1-2, with D perhaps TRBD1 (6 bases). The CDR3 runs 16 residues. Germline loops: CDR1 KGHSH, CDR2 LQKENI. Trimming removed 4 bases from V and 3 bases from J, with 18 bases in between. In DNA form, the CDR3 reads TGTGCCAGCTCACGAGAACGAGGGGGTAGTGACTATGGCTACACCTTC. Translated, it gives CASSRERGGSDYGYTF.

The sample holds one count of this clone. The chain combines TRBV19 with TRBJ1-5, with TRBD1 identical over 9 bases. CDR1 is LNHDA, CDR2 SQIVND, per germline (reference sequence). The V segment lost 6 bases and the J segment 1 base; nucleotides outside the gene matches: 1. The CDR3 totals 14 residues. The CDR3 loop is CASRQGASNQPQHF. The CDR3 nucleotides are TGTGCCAGTAGACAGGGGGCGAGCAATCAGCCCCAGCATTTT.

This clone was seen only once. The same CDR3 can be traced to other DNA sequences in this sample. This chain joins TRBV19 and TRBJ2-7; TRBD1 might be the D (5 bases). CDR1 LNHDA and CDR2 SQIVND come from the germline V gene (reference sequence). The CDR3 contains 12 residues. Trimming cost V 6 bases and J 1 base, with 7 bases left between them. This CDR3 reads CASSAGSYEQYF. CDR3 DNA sequence: TGTGCCAGTAGCGCAGGGTCCTACGAGCAGTACTTC.

This clone was seen once. The rearrangement uses TRBV14 and TRBJ2-5; weak D call: TRBD2 (6 bases). This CDR3 contains 13 residues. V was trimmed by 4 bases and J by 13 bases, leaving 19 bases between them. Germline V gene lookup returns CDR1 SGHDN and CDR2 FVKESK. CDR3 bases: TGTGCCAGCAGCCGGACCTGGGGCGGGATCCCGTACTTC. Its protein is CASSRTWGGIPYF. The whole variable domain, remainder taken from reference TRBV14 and TRBJ2-5, is EAGVTQFPSHSVIEKGQTVTLRCDPISGHDNLYWYRRVMGKEIKFLLHFVKESKQDESGMPNNRFLAERTGGTYSTLKVQPAELEDSGVYFCASSRTWGGIPYFGPGTRLLVL.

The chain uses TRBV5-5 and TRBJ2-7, with 11 bases lining up with TRBD2. With V trimmed by 4 bases and J by 2 bases, 11 bases remained unmatched. CDR3 length: 17 amino acids. CDR1 is SGHKS, CDR2 YYEKEE, per germline (reference sequence). CDR3 region: CASSLSFSGGAPYEQYV. CDR3 nucleotide sequence: TGTGCCAGCAGCCTTTCTTTTAGCGGGGGGGCCCCCTACGAGCAGTACGTC.

This rearrangement joins TRBV29-1 to TRBJ2-2; possible D gene TRBD2, 6 bases. The CDR3 runs 14 residues. The ends were cut back, 3 bases at V and 5 bases at J, with 13 bases in the middle. The germline gives CDR1 SQVTM, CDR2 ANQGSEA. The chain's CDR3 is CSVDPGVYTGELFF. The CDR3 DNA sequence: TGCAGCGTTGATCCGGGGGTATATACCGGGGAGCTGTTTTTT.

The chain uses TRBV6-6 and TRBJ2-1; D call uncertain. Germline CDR1 reads MNHNY; CDR2 reads SVGAGI (reference sequence). The CDR3 loop spans 14 amino acids. V shed 4 bases and J shed 5 bases, with 12 bases lying between them. CDR3 DNA: TGTGCCAGCAGTTCCTTAAAAGGAGACAATGAGCAGTTCTTC. This sequence encodes CASSSLKGDNEQFF.

The rearrangement links TRBV19 to TRBJ2-3; the match to TRBD1 covers 11 bases. After removal of 4 bases from V and 3 bases from J, the junction contained 6 bases not matched to a gene. The CDR3 contains 16 residues. The germline CDR1 and CDR2 sequences are LNHDA and SQIVND (reference sequence). CDR3 region: CASSTLDRGLTDTQYF. The CDR3 nucleotides are TGTGCCAGTAGTACTCTGGACAGGGGGCTAACAGATACGCAGTATTTT. The whole variable domain, filled in from reference TRBV19 and TRBJ2-3, reads DGGITQSPKYLFRKEGQNVTLSCEQNLNHDAMYWYRQDPGQGLRLIYYSQIVNDFQKGDIAEGYSVSREKKESFPLTVTSAQKNPTAFYLCASSTLDRGLTDTQYFGPGTRLTVL.

V and J are TRBV11-2 and TRBJ1-5, with D possibly TRBD1 on 5 matching bases. Germline values: CDR1 SGHAT, CDR2 FQNNGV. The CDR3 consists of 12 residues. V was shortened by 6 bases and J by 5 bases, with 8 bases between the two germline ends. CDR3 region: CASRTRDQPQHF. In nucleotides, the CDR3 is TGTGCCAGCAGGACCAGGGATCAGCCCCAGCATTTT.

J is TRBJ2-3 and V is TRBV10-1; TRBD2 agrees at 16 bases. The V and J ends lost 5 bases and 5 bases, in that order; junction bases with no gene match: 7. Germline CDR1 and CDR2: WNHNN and SYGVQD (reference sequence). The length of the CDR3 is 17 residues. CDR3 DNA: TGCGCCAGCAGTCCGGGACTAGCGGGGGGGCGGATAGATACGCAGTATTTT. Translated: CASSPGLAGGRIDTQYF.

This rearrangement joins TRBV10-3 to TRBJ2-3; unclear D gene. CDR1 ENHRY and CDR2 SYGVKD come from the germline V gene. This CDR3 has 12 amino acids. Trimming pared 4 bases from V and 5 bases from J, leaving 7 bases between. The CDR3 loop is CAISVAEDTQYF. For the CDR3, the DNA is TGTGCCATCAGTGTGGCAGAAGATACGCAGTATTTT.

The V and J genes are TRBV24-1 and TRBJ1-6; 8 bases line up with TRBD1. V trimming: 12 bases; J trimming: 4 bases; junction bases outside the gene matches: 7. Looked up from germline, CDR1 is KGHDR and CDR2 is SFDVKD. The CDR3 has 14 amino acids. This CDR3 is CAAQGAAYNSPLHF. As DNA, the CDR3 is TGTGCCGCTCAGGGGGCGGCTTATAATTCACCCCTCCACTTT.